Following are 8 T cell receptor beta chains from one sample sequenced in a study of memory CD4+ T cells and cytomegalovirus serostatus. The sort gate was single viable CD3+CD4+CD8-CD45RO+ cells for memory CD4+ T cells. The method was immunoSEQ multiplex PCR; TCRdb's version includes in-frame clones alone and lacks a portion of them. The sample holds about 48,000 clones, about 77% seen once. The specimen was memory CD4+ T cells from blood. Every receptor here comes from an adult in good health and CMV-seronegative.

This clone was found a few times. The chain uses TRBV19 and TRBJ1-2; 7 nucleotides line up with TRBD1. Germline loops: CDR1 LNHDA, CDR2 SQIVND (reference sequence). V shed 5 bases, J shed 5 bases, and the junction held 5 bases outside the gene matches. The length of the CDR3 is 13 residues. The CDR3 here is CASSEGAQYGYTF. CDR3 DNA sequence: TGTGCCAGTAGTGAGGGGGCGCAATATGGCTACACCTTC. The full variable domain, in which reference TRBV19 and TRBJ1-2 provide the parts outside the CDR3, is DGGITQSPKYLFRKEGQNVTLSCEQNLNHDAMYWYRQDPGQGLRLIYYSQIVNDFQKGDIAEGYSVSREKKESFPLTVTSAQKNPTAFYLCASSEGAQYGYTFGSGTRLTVV.

The V gene is TRBV5-1, the J gene TRBJ1-1, with 7 bases that match TRBD1. Germline V gene data show CDR1 as SGHRS and CDR2 as YFSETQ. The length of the CDR3 is 14 residues. The V segment lost 0 bases and the J segment 5 bases; nucleotides outside the gene matches: 4. The CDR3 DNA follows: TGCGCCAGCAGCTTGGAACAGGGGAGGACTGAAGCTTTCTTT. Encoded protein: CASSLEQGRTEAFF.

The rearrangement joins TRBV6-1 to TRBJ2-3, with no clear D. The CDR3 has 13 residues. Trimming cost V 7 bases and J 9 bases, with 17 bases left between them. Germline CDR1 is MNHNS and CDR2 is SASEGT. CDR3 amino acids: CASTGRWDSTQYF. Here the CDR3 DNA reads TGTGCCAGCACCGGAAGGTGGGATTCAACGCAGTATTTT.

The chain links TRBV30 to TRBJ1-2; D gene uncertain. Germline CDR1 GTSNPN, CDR2 SVGIG (reference sequence). The CDR3 is 12 amino acids. The V and J ends lost 0 bases and 6 bases respectively, with 8 bases between them. The CDR3 DNA follows: TGTGCCTGGAGTGTACTTGGGGATGGCTACACCTTC. Residues: CAWSVLGDGYTF. The full variable domain, with the rest looked up from reference TRBV30 and TRBJ1-2, is SQTIHQWPATLVQPVGSPLSLECTVEGTSNPNLYWYRQAAGRGLQLLFYSVGIGQISSEVPQNLSASRPQDRQFILSSKKLLLSDSGFYLCAWSVLGDGYTFGSGTRLTVV.

This chain connects TRBV27 to TRBJ2-7; D may be TRBD2 (5 bases). V was trimmed by 5 bases and J by 3 bases, leaving 11 bases between them. CDR3 size: 13 residues. The germline gives CDR1 MNHEY, CDR2 SMNVEV (reference sequence). Here the CDR3 DNA reads TGTGCCAGCAGTCCAGGACTTAACTACGAGCAGTACTTC. Amino acid sequence: CASSPGLNYEQYF.

This chain links TRBV5-1 with TRBJ1-6; D perhaps matches TRBD1 (5 bases). V was clipped by 0 bases and J by 5 bases, with 9 bases between them. Per the germline V gene, CDR1 is SGHRS and CDR2 is YFSETQ. This CDR3 has 15 amino acids. The CDR3 loop is CASSLEQANNSPLHF. As DNA, the CDR3 is TGCGCCAGCAGCTTGGAACAGGCAAATAATTCACCCCTCCACTTT.

This chain connects TRBV11-2 to TRBJ1-1, with D maybe TRBD1 (6 bases). The CDR3 totals 16 residues. In germline, CDR1 is SGHAT, CDR2 FQNNGV. V was cut by 0 bases and J by 4 bases, with 15 bases left in between. CDR3: CASSLDIVGAPTEAFF. For the CDR3, the DNA is TGTGCCAGCAGCTTAGATATAGTGGGGGCCCCCACTGAAGCTTTCTTT.

This rearrangement joins TRBV5-6 to TRBJ2-7; no clear D. This CDR3 comprises 15 residues. V was cut by 2 bases and J by 1 base, with 13 bases left in between. From germline, CDR1 is SGHDT and CDR2 YYEEEE. CDR3 nucleotides: TGTGCCAGCAGCTTATCCGAACTCCCGTCCTACGAGCAGTACTTC. This encodes CASSLSELPSYEQYF.